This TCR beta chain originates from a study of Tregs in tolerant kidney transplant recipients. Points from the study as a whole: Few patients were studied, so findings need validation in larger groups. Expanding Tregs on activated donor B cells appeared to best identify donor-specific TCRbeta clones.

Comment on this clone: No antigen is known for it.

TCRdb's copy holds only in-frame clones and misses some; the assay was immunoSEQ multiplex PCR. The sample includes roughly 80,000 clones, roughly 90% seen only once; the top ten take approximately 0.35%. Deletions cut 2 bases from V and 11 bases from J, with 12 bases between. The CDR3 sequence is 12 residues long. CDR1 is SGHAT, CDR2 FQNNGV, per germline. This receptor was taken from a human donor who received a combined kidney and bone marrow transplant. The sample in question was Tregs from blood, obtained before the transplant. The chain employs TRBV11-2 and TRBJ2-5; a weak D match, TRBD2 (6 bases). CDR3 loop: CASSLTSREQYF. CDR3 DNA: TGTGCCAGCAGCTTAACATCTCGGGAGCAGTACTTC.